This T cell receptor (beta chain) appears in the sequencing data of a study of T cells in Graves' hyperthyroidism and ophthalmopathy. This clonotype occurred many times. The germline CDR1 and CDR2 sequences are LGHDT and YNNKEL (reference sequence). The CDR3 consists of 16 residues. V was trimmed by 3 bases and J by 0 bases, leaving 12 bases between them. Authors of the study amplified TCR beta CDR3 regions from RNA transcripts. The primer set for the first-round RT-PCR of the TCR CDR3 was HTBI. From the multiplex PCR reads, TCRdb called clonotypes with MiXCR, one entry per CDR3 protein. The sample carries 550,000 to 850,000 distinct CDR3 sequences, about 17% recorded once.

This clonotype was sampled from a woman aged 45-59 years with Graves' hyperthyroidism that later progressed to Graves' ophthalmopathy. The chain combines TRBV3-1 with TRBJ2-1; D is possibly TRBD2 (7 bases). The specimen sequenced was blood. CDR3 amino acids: CASSHRGASSYNEQFF. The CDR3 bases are TGTGCCAGCAGCCATCGGGGGGCAAGCTCCTACAATGAGCAGTTCTTC.